The source of this TCR beta chain is a study of T cell repertoires in cytomegalovirus infection. About the study: CMV infection and matching HLA type were both indicated by public TCR beta signatures. Study conclusions and caveats: HLA-C-restricted CMV clonotypes gave the most frequent clonotype in two of eight donors.

At least ten counts were recorded for this clonotype. The antigen is undetermined. TCRdb used MiXCR to reprocess the reads, holding one entry per CDR3 protein. This table holds over 100,000 distinct CDR3 sequences, 10% found once. The CDR3 has 16 amino acids. Germline loops: CDR1 SNHLY, CDR2 FYNNEI. The junction had 9 bases not matched to a gene; V was cut back by 7 bases and J by 6 bases. The sequenced sample was PBMCs, sequenced either directly or after in vitro stimulation (not recorded which). This TCR was recovered from a human donor in good health (CMV status not recorded). Some clones in this sample may be carry-over from other donors' samples. The rearrangement joins TRBV2 to TRBJ2-3, with 14 nucleotides matching TRBD2. The CDR3 sequence: CASTQGTSGSADTQYF. CDR3 bases: TGTGCCAGCACTCAGGGGACTAGCGGGAGTGCGGATACGCAGTATTTT.